A selection of T cell receptor beta chains follows, all from one sample in a study of T cell responses to AZD1222 COVID-19 vaccine. Sequenced by immunoSEQ multiplex PCR; TCRdb stores in-frame clones only, minus some. The sample holds 100,000 to 150,000 clones; approximately 83% are singletons and the top ten take roughly 1.6%. The sequencing used peripheral blood, collected on day 0 of AZD1222 vaccination. The receptors come from an adult in good health. Both conserved end residues are trimmed from each CDR3. The order of the fields is CDR3 length, V gene, J gene, CDR3 protein.

11,TRBV6-2/TRBV6-3,TRBJ2-7,ASSYPGDYEQY
13,TRBV4-1,TRBJ1-3,ASSQVYTSGNTIY
13,TRBV10-1,TRBJ1-4,ASPGFSRDAEKLF
13,TRBV19,TRBJ1-3,ASRTGTGTGNTIY
10,TRBV3-1/TRBV3-2,TRBJ2-7,ASSATSYEQY
12,TRBV21-1,TRBJ2-4,ASFSPGTVDIQY
13,TRBV5-3,TRBJ1-4,ARSNHGDFNEKLF
12,TRBV6-5,TRBJ1-5,ASSHDSLNQPQH
12,TRBV7-9,TRBJ1-1,ASSTPGTGGSAF
11,TRBV19,TRBJ1-1,ASSITLGPEAF
13,TRBV19,TRBJ1-2,ASSSSWYDYYGYT
11,TRBV7-8,TRBJ1-2,ASLEPGIYGYT
12,TRBV3-1/TRBV3-2,TRBJ2-7,ASSQDVARGEQY
10,TRBV30,TRBJ1-1,ALRDRGVEAF
13,TRBV19,TRBJ2-5,ASSPRDTRQETQY
16,TRBV6-6,TRBJ2-3,ASSPLLFSGGRSDTQY
12,TRBV9,TRBJ1-6,ASSVGVLNSPLH
13,TRBV11-3,TRBJ2-7,ASSLGKTGSYEQY
11,TRBV7-8,TRBJ1-2,ASSSTRNYGYT
11,TRBV5-1,TRBJ1-1,ASSLAGDTEAF
15,TRBV7-8,TRBJ2-2,ASSLVVASGSVGELF
11,TRBV5-5,TRBJ1-1,ASSLGSNTEAF
11,TRBV6-5,TRBJ1-2,ASSYLPTYGYT
12,TRBV20-1,TRBJ2-7,SASWTSGSGEQY
11,TRBV25-1,TRBJ1-3,ASSLQGGSTIY
13,TRBV6-5,TRBJ1-1,ASSFSSLVNTEAF
11,TRBV7-3,TRBJ2-5,ASSLRGKETQY
9,TRBV5-1,TRBJ2-6,ASRREDLLT
13,TRBV5-1,TRBJ1-5,ASSFGAAGNQPQH
11,TRBV19,TRBJ1-1,ASGNGVNTEAF
15,TRBV5-5,TRBJ1-5,ASSVSGTGGFDQPQH
13,TRBV19,TRBJ2-7,ASSTPGEILDEQY
13,TRBV4-1,TRBJ2-1,ASSQGDGAYNEQF
11,TRBV10-1,TRBJ1-1,ASSTGRNTEAF
13,TRBV19,TRBJ1-2,ASSIGGDWNYGYT
14,TRBV9,TRBJ2-7,ASSVGGQGLSYEQY
13,TRBV7-3,TRBJ2-1,ASSLHEGSYNEQF